The 3 T cell receptor beta chains presented below share a single source sample, sequenced in a study of blood T cell repertoires in COVID-19. Using immunoSEQ multiplex PCR, the repertoire was profiled, and TCRdb retains in-frame clones only, with some absent. The sample shows about 190,000 clones, roughly 85% of them seen only once. The sample consisted of peripheral blood. Receptors were obtained from a woman at least 80 years old with acute or convalescent COVID-19.

The CDR3 reads CASTETLPGGKAFF. DNA for the CDR3: TGTGCCAGCACCGAGACACTACCGGGGGGAAAAGCTTTCTTT. V usage is TRBV28 and J usage is TRBJ1-1, with D perhaps matching TRBD1 (5 bases). The CDR3 covers 14 residues. From germline, CDR1 is MDHEN and CDR2 SYDVKM. V dropped 7 bases and J dropped 9 bases, with 21 bases sitting between them.

The gene calls are TRBV6-5 and TRBJ2-7; 7 bases align to TRBD1. Germline V gene lookup returns CDR1 MNHEY and CDR2 SVGAGI. The V segment lost 6 bases and the J segment 3 bases; nucleotides outside the gene matches: 5. This CDR3 spans 13 amino acids. The CDR3 here is CASRPTGYYEQYF. The CDR3 coding sequence is TGTGCCAGCAGACCGACAGGGTACTACGAGCAGTACTTC.

This rearrangement joins TRBV27 to TRBJ1-1, with D perhaps TRBD1 (5 bases). CDR3 size: 12 residues. Germline CDR1 reads MNHEY; CDR2 reads SMNVEV (reference sequence). V dropped 7 bases and J dropped 4 bases, with 10 bases sitting between them. For the CDR3, the DNA is TGTGCCAGCATGGGGCAGCGCACTGAAGCTTTCTTT. Translating it yields CASMGQRTEAFF.